This passage covers 26 T cell receptor beta chains from one sample sequenced in a study of blood T cells in healthy people across ages. Combining a sample-barcoded 5' primer with a J-beta primer mix, a second PCR ran for about 6 to 12 cycles. TCRdb used MiXCR to reprocess the 5' RACE reads, holding one entry per CDR3 protein. The repertoire consists of more than 1,400,000 distinct CDR3 sequences, with approximately 38% occurring once and the leading ten covering approximately 7.9%. Specimen: blood. The receptors stem from a woman between 18 and 29 years old in good health.

The chain uses TRBV20-1 and TRBJ2-7; 7 bases line up with TRBD1. J gave up 2 bases and V 1 base, and 5 bases lay outside the gene matches. Germline loops: CDR1 DFQATT, CDR2 SNEGSKA (reference sequence). This CDR3 region has 14 residues. This chain's CDR3 is CSARVPGQPYEQYF. The CDR3 region has the DNA TGCAGTGCTAGAGTTCCGGGACAGCCCTACGAGCAGTACTTC.

This clonotype appeared a few times. The genes are TRBV6-1 and TRBJ2-5, with D tentatively TRBD2 (6 bases). The CDR3 length is 16 residues. Trimming shortened V by 6 bases and J by 2 bases, and 19 bases separated the two germline ends. CDR1 MNHNS and CDR2 SASEGT come from the germline V gene. CDR3 bases: TGTGCCAGCAGGGAGGGGCTAGGGGTCCCACAAGAGACCCAGTACTTC. Its translation is CASREGLGVPQETQYF.

The V and J genes are TRBV28 and TRBJ2-1; D not resolved. The DNA end favors TRBJ2-7, so the J call may be wrong. The CDR3 sequence is 17 residues long. Germline V gene sequence: CDR1 MDHEN, CDR2 SYDVKM. The CDR3 protein is CASSLIVGLSSYNEQYF. The CDR3 region has the DNA TGTGCCAGCAGTTTAATAGTAGGCCTGAGCTCCTACAATGAGCAGTACTTC.

The CDR3 DNA reads TGTGCCAGCAGCTTAGGACATAGGGACAACTCCAGGGTATGGTGGTCTGGAAACACCATATATTTT. This sequence encodes CASSLGHRDNSRVWWSGNTIYF. The gene calls are TRBV11-2 and TRBJ1-3, with a weak D call TRBD1 (6 bases). This CDR3 has 22 residues. Germline-derived CDR1 and CDR2 are SGHAT and FQNNGV. Between the trimmed V and J ends, which lost 1 base and 1 base, there was a span of 29 bases.

This clonotype was recorded a few times. This chain uses TRBV7-9 with TRBJ1-2, with no clear D. Trimming took off 4 bases at V and 2 bases at J, with 14 bases between the two ends. The germline CDR1 and CDR2 sequences are SEHNR and FQNEAQ (reference sequence). This CDR3 region has 15 residues. CDR3 region: CASSSREGGNYGYTF. The DNA of the CDR3 is TGTGCCAGCAGCTCGCGAGAAGGAGGGAACTATGGCTACACCTTC.

The V and J genes are TRBV12-3 or TRBV12-4 and TRBJ1-2; a weak D match, TRBD1 (6 bases). Trimming removed 5 bases from V and 4 bases from J, with 17 bases in between. There are 15 residues in the CDR3. CDR3 nucleotides: TGTGCCAGCAGTCCCGGGACACCCTGGAGCTATGGCTACACCTTC. Encoded protein: CASSPGTPWSYGYTF.

The chain employs TRBV6-5 and TRBJ2-5; a weak D match, TRBD2 (6 bases). Germline CDR1 is MNHEY and CDR2 is SVGAGI. Trimming pared 4 bases from V and 3 bases from J, leaving 18 bases between. The CDR3 length is 16 residues. The CDR3 region is CASSWGSGPGEETQYF. The DNA of the CDR3 is TGTGCCAGCAGTTGGGGTAGCGGCCCGGGGGAAGAGACCCAGTACTTC.

The V call is TRBV2, the J call TRBJ2-3; possibly TRBD2 for D (6 bases). The CDR3 covers 20 residues. From germline, CDR1 is SNHLY and CDR2 FYNNEI. Trimming stripped 7 bases from V and 0 bases from J, with 29 bases between. CDR3 amino acids: CASIRGGVAEHLGSTDTQYF. Written as DNA, the CDR3 is TGTGCCAGCATCAGAGGAGGGGTGGCAGAGCATTTGGGGAGCACAGATACGCAGTATTTT.

The V and J genes are TRBV12-3 or TRBV12-4 and TRBJ2-1; TRBD2 aligns across 12 bases. This CDR3 is 15 amino acids long. Unmatched junction bases numbered 7, after V lost 3 bases and J lost 10 bases. CDR3 residues: CASSFGTSGRGEQFF. The CDR3 DNA follows: TGTGCCAGCAGTTTCGGGACTAGCGGGCGGGGGGAGCAGTTCTTC.

This chain uses TRBV29-1 with TRBJ2-5; weak D call: TRBD1 (5 bases). The CDR3 is 12 residues long. V was pared by 4 bases and J by 7 bases, with 13 bases between. The V gene's germline CDR1 is SQVTM and CDR2 ANQGSEA. The chain's CDR3 is CSVVRANGTQYF. CDR3 sequence (DNA): TGCAGCGTTGTCAGGGCAAATGGGACCCAGTACTTC.

The J gene is TRBJ2-7, the V gene TRBV2; 8 bases line up with TRBD2. V dropped 8 bases and J dropped 2; count of bases not matched to a gene: 8. Germline V CDR1 and CDR2: SNHLY, FYNNEI. CDR3 size: 14 residues. CDR3 nucleotide sequence: TGTGCCAGCGAGGGGCGGGGGGAGACCTACGAGCAGTACTTC. It codes for CASEGRGETYEQYF. Full variable domain (remainder filled in from reference TRBV2 and TRBJ2-7): EPEVTQTPSHQVTQMGQEVILRCVPISNHLYFYWYRQILGQKVEFLVSFYNNEISEKSEIFDDQFSVERPDGSNFTLKIRSTKLEDSAMYFCASEGRGETYEQYFGPGTRLTVT.

The V gene is TRBV5-5, the J gene TRBJ2-1; D ambiguous. The CDR3 sequence is 13 residues long. Germline CDR1 SGHKS, CDR2 YYEKEE (reference sequence). The germline V and J ends were trimmed by 3 bases and 7 bases, with 11 bases remaining between them. The CDR3 reads CASSSIDANEQFF. The CDR3 DNA reads TGTGCCAGCAGCTCCATCGATGCGAATGAGCAGTTCTTC.

The V call is TRBV7-9, the J call TRBJ1-3, with no clear D. The CDR3 covers 12 residues. The germline gives CDR1 SEHNR, CDR2 FQNEAQ (reference sequence). The ends were cut back, 8 bases at V and 1 base at J, with 6 bases in the middle. CDR3: CASQRSGNTIYF. Written as DNA, the CDR3 is TGTGCCAGCCAACGATCTGGAAACACCATATATTTT.

This chain uses TRBV7-8 with TRBJ1-1; 7 nucleotides line up with TRBD1. The junction had 5 bases not matched to a gene; V was cut back by 5 bases and J by 5 bases. Looked up from germline, CDR1 is SGHVS and CDR2 is FQNEAQ. This CDR3 is 13 amino acids long. The CDR3 protein is CASSQTGATEAFF. The CDR3 DNA follows: TGTGCCAGCAGCCAAACAGGGGCTACTGAAGCTTTCTTT.

This chain uses TRBV5-1 with TRBJ2-5; D is undetermined. Trimming removed 0 bases at V and 11 bases at J, with 23 bases between. This CDR3 contains 16 residues. Looked up from germline, CDR1 is SGHRS and CDR2 is YFSETQ. The CDR3 DNA follows: TGCGCCAGCAGCTTGGATTCAGCGAGAGCTGAGTATGAGCAGTACTTC. It yields the protein CASSLDSARAEYEQYF.

CDR3 DNA: TGTGCCAGCACCAAGGGCTTCTACCCTTCCTACGAGCAGTACTTC. Its translation is CASTKGFYPSYEQYF. The chain joins TRBV7-9 to TRBJ2-7; no clear D. Trimming left V 7 bases short and J 1 base short, with 17 bases between. Germline V CDR1 and CDR2: SEHNR, FQNEAQ (reference sequence). CDR3 size: 15 residues.

The chain links TRBV6-2 or TRBV6-3 to TRBJ2-1, with TRBD1 as a possible D gene (5 bases). CDR1 is MNHEY and CDR2 is SVGEGT in the germline V gene. Trimming stripped 8 bases from V and 6 bases from J, with 11 bases between. The CDR3 is 12 residues long. CDR3 bases: TGTGCCAGCGCGCAGGGTAGCAATGAGCAGTTCTTC. Its protein product is CASAQGSNEQFF.

This clonotype was detected only a few times. The chain joins TRBV4-2 to TRBJ1-1; perhaps TRBD1 as D (5 bases). Deletions cut 3 bases from V and 6 bases from J, with 17 bases between. The CDR3 length is 15 residues. Per germline, CDR1 LGHNA and CDR2 YNFKEQ. CDR3 nucleotide sequence: TGTGCCAGCAGCCAGTCAGGGCCGACGGGCGCTGAAGCTTTCTTT. This translates into CASSQSGPTGAEAFF.

The CDR3 reads CSARDWASGNQETQYF. The CDR3 nucleotides read TGCAGTGCTAGAGATTGGGCTAGCGGGAACCAAGAGACCCAGTACTTC. This chain links TRBV20-1 with TRBJ2-5; 9 nucleotides align to TRBD2. The germline gives CDR1 DFQATT, CDR2 SNEGSKA (reference sequence). V lost 0 bases and J lost 0; bases outside the gene matches: 5. This CDR3 is 16 amino acids long.

The rearrangement links TRBV27 to TRBJ2-7, with D possibly matching TRBD2 (6 bases). CDR3 length: 13 amino acids. Germline-derived CDR1 and CDR2 are MNHEY and SMNVEV (reference sequence). The V gene lost 8 bases and the J gene lost 3 bases, with 14 bases spanning the gap. The CDR3 loop reads CASAGSVHYEQYF. The CDR3 coding sequence is TGTGCCAGCGCGGGGTCCGTACACTACGAGCAGTACTTC.

This sequence joins TRBV10-2 and TRBJ2-5; no clear D. CDR1 WSHSY and CDR2 SAAADI come from the germline V gene. The CDR3 totals 15 residues. Trimming shortened V by 2 bases and J by 2 bases, and 12 bases separated the two germline ends. The CDR3 bases are TGCGCCAGCAGTGAGCCCATTGGCAAACAAGAGACCCAGTACTTC. Protein sequence: CASSEPIGKQETQYF.

This clonotype was seen more than once but under ten times. The rearrangement joins TRBV28 to TRBJ2-7; D is perhaps TRBD2 (6 bases). This CDR3 contains 13 residues. Germline CDR1 MDHEN, CDR2 SYDVKM. V lost 4 bases, J lost 4 bases, and 11 bases lay in between. CDR3 loop: CASSSVRGYEQYF. The CDR3 DNA sequence: TGTGCCAGCAGTTCTGTACGGGGGTACGAGCAGTACTTC. The variable domain in full, completed from reference TRBV28 and TRBJ2-7, reads DVKVTQSSRYLVKRTGEKVFLECVQDMDHENMFWYRQDPGLGLRLIYFSYDVKMKEKGDIPEGYSVSREKKERFSLILESASTNQTSMYLCASSSVRGYEQYFGPGTRLTVT.

The gene calls are TRBV2 and TRBJ2-1; 7 bases match TRBD1. The V segment lost 4 bases and the J segment 13 bases; nucleotides outside the gene matches: 10. Germline V gene sequence: CDR1 SNHLY, CDR2 FYNNEI. This CDR3 contains 13 residues. The DNA of the CDR3 is TGTGCCAGCAGTGGAGACAGGGAAGAGACCCAGTTCTTC. Translation gives CASSGDREETQFF. The complete variable domain, with remaining parts taken from reference TRBV2 and TRBJ2-1, reads EPEVTQTPSHQVTQMGQEVILRCVPISNHLYFYWYRQILGQKVEFLVSFYNNEISEKSEIFDDQFSVERPDGSNFTLKIRSTKLEDSAMYFCASSGDREETQFFGPGTRLTVL.

The V and J genes are TRBV28 and TRBJ2-7; 7 positions match TRBD2. This CDR3 has 14 residues. V lost 7 bases and J lost 0; bases outside the gene matches: 6. Germline V lookup: CDR1 MDHEN, CDR2 SYDVKM. In nucleotides, the CDR3 is TGTGCCAGCACTCCAGCGGGGAGCTCCTACGAGCAGTACTTC. The encoded protein is CASTPAGSSYEQYF.

This clonotype showed up just a few times. V gene TRBV5-1 combines with J gene TRBJ2-1; a weak D match, TRBD2 (5 bases). The CDR3 loop spans 15 amino acids. V was shortened by 3 bases and J by 0 bases, with 10 bases between the two germline ends. Germline V gene data show CDR1 as SGHRS and CDR2 as YFSETQ. In DNA form, the CDR3 reads TGCGCCAGCAGCTCGGAGGCCAACTCCTACAATGAGCAGTTCTTC. This translates into CASSSEANSYNEQFF.

This clonotype was counted between two and nine times. The rearrangement uses TRBV13 and TRBJ2-5; D gene ambiguous. V was shortened by 2 bases and J by 3 bases, with 10 bases between the two germline ends. The CDR3 contains 14 residues. Per germline, CDR1 PRHDT and CDR2 FYEKMQ (reference sequence). The chain's CDR3 is CASSLFQAEETQYF. CDR3 nucleotide sequence: TGTGCCAGCAGCTTATTCCAGGCGGAAGAGACCCAGTACTTC.